This is a list of T cell receptor beta chains from one sample in a study of T cell repertoires in cytomegalovirus infection. TCRdb reprocessed the reads via MiXCR and lists one record per CDR3 protein. The table includes around 120,000 distinct CDR3 sequences, roughly 9% detected once. Sequencing was done on a sample of PBMCs. These receptors were taken from a human donor in good health (CMV status not recorded). Some clones in this sample may be carry-over from other donors' samples. CDR3s include the opening cysteine and the closing phenylalanine or tryptophan. The order of the fields is V gene, J gene, D gene, CDR3 length, clone size, CDR3 DNA, CDR3 protein. The D gene is left open where the match is weak. Clone size, where shown, is once, few, many, or a class for clones that have expanded.

>TRBV29-1|TRBJ2-2|NA|11|medium-sized
TGCAGCGTTGGAGGGGCCGGGGAGCTGTTTTTT
CSVGGAGELFF
>TRBV20-1|TRBJ2-7|NA|10|NA
TGCAGTGCTAGGGACTACGAGCAGTACTTC
CSARDYEQYF
>TRBV20-1|TRBJ1-4|NA|13|many
TGCAGTGCTCATGATGCAACTAATGAAAAACTGTTTTTT
CSAHDATNEKLFF
>TRBV7-2|TRBJ2-1|NA|12|many
TGTGCCAGCAGCCAGAGACGGAATGAGCAGTTCTTC
CASSQRRNEQFF
>TRBV6-2/TRBV6-3|TRBJ2-7|TRBD1|14|many
TGTGCCAGCAGTTACCCGGGACAGTCCTACGAGCAGTACTTC
CASSYPGQSYEQYF
>TRBV20-1|TRBJ1-2|NA|14|NA
TGCAGTGCTAGAGCGGACACTTTAATCTATGGCTACACCTTC
CSARADTLIYGYTF
>TRBV28|TRBJ1-6|NA|15|few
TGTGGGGTTGCTGGTAGCCGTAGGCGGAATTCACCCCTCCACTTT
CGVAGSRRRNSPLHF
>TRBV29-1|TRBJ1-2|TRBD1|15|few
TGCAGCGTTGGGAATCGGGACAGGGGATACTATGGCTACACCTTT
CSVGNRDRGYYGYTF
>TRBV7-6|TRBJ2-7|NA|11|many
TGTGCCAGCAGCTCAGGGGTCGGGCAGTACTTC
CASSSGVGQYF
>TRBV28|TRBJ1-2|NA|12|NA
TGTGCCAGCAGAACAAAGGGATTTGGCTACACCTTC
CASRTKGFGYTF
>TRBV11-2|TRBJ2-7|NA|13|many
TGTGCCAGCAGCCGCGGGGCAACCTACGAGCAGTACTTC
CASSRGATYEQYF
>TRBV7-2|TRBJ1-1|TRBD1|15|many
TGTGCCAGCAGCAGGGGGACAGGGGGTGGCACTGAAGCTTTCTTT
CASSRGTGGGTEAFF
>TRBV27|TRBJ2-7|NA|13|NA
TGTGCCAGCAGTTCGGACAGATCTTACGAGCAGTACTTC
CASSSDRSYEQYF
>TRBV29-1|TRBJ2-7|NA|13|NA
TGCAGCGTTGTGTCTTCCCACCCTGGGGAGCAGTACTTC
CSVVSSHPGEQYF
>TRBV19|TRBJ2-7|NA|13|few
TGTGCCAGTAGTCCGGGGCTGAGCTACGAGCAGTACTTC
CASSPGLSYEQYF
>TRBV2|TRBJ2-5|TRBD2|16|few
TGTGCCAGCAGTGAAGGGGAGCGGGGGGCCGGGGAGACCCAGTACTTC
CASSEGERGAGETQYF
>TRBV19|TRBJ2-2|NA|12|many
TGTGCCAGTAAACGAGGCACCGGGGAGCTGTTTTTT
CASKRGTGELFF
>TRBV25-1|TRBJ1-1|NA|14|few
TGTGCCAGCAGTGAAACAGGGCTGAACACTGAAGCTTTCTTT
CASSETGLNTEAFF
>TRBV28|TRBJ1-4|TRBD1|15|many
TGTGCCAGCAGTGAAGGGACAGGGGGTAATGAAAAACTGTTTTTT
CASSEGTGGNEKLFF
>TRBV20-1|TRBJ1-1|NA|13|many
TGCAGTGCTAGAGACCGGGGGAACACTGAAGCTTTCTTT
CSARDRGNTEAFF
>TRBV19|TRBJ2-1|TRBD1|16|NA
TGTGCCAGTAGTGGGCCGGGACAGGGGTCCTACAATGAGCAGTTCTTC
CASSGPGQGSYNEQFF
>TRBV29-1|TRBJ1-1|NA|12|NA
TGCAGCGTTGTGTCCGGGCCACCTGAAGCTTTCTTT
CSVVSGPPEAFF
>TRBV20-1|TRBJ2-7|TRBD2|16|few
TGCAGTGCTACGGAGGGAGGACTAGCGGGGGGCAGGGAGCAGTACTTC
CSATEGGLAGGREQYF
>TRBV7-2|TRBJ1-1|NA|14|few
TGTGCCAGCAGCCAAGCACGTGTTAACACTGAAGCTTTCTTT
CASSQARVNTEAFF
>TRBV19|TRBJ1-1|NA|13|many
TGTGCCAGTAGTACCGATCCTTACACTGAAGCTTTCTTT
CASSTDPYTEAFF
>TRBV28|TRBJ2-1|NA|12|many
TGTGCCAGCTGGGACTTATTCAATGAGCAGTTCTTC
CASWDLFNEQFF
>TRBV2|TRBJ1-4|NA|15|few
TGTGCCAGCAGTGAACGGGGGGGAGCGAATGAAAAACTGTTTTTT
CASSERGGANEKLFF
>TRBV2|TRBJ2-4|NA|14|few
TGTGCCAGCAGAACAGGAATAGCCAAAAACATTCAGTACTTC
CASRTGIAKNIQYF
>TRBV20-1|TRBJ2-5|NA|15|few
TGCAGTGCTAGAGCAACAGGGACATCGGGGGAGACCCAGTACTTC
CSARATGTSGETQYF
>TRBV2|TRBJ2-4|NA|16|many
TGTGCCAGCAGTGAAGCCCAGGGGATAGCCAAAAACATTCAGTACTTC
CASSEAQGIAKNIQYF
>TRBV7-9|TRBJ2-2|TRBD1|16|many
TGTGCCAGCAACTCCGGAGGGACAGGGGTGACCGGGGAGCTGTTTTTT
CASNSGGTGVTGELFF
>TRBV7-2|TRBJ2-3|TRBD2|16|many
TGTGCCAGCAGCTCGATTAGCGGGGGTGGGACAGATACGCAGTATTTT
CASSSISGGGTDTQYF
>TRBV7-2|TRBJ1-1|TRBD1|14|many
TGTGCCAGCAGCTTAACAGGGGCGTCAACTGAAGCTTTCTTT
CASSLTGASTEAFF
>TRBV6-5|TRBJ2-5|NA|14|many
TGTGCCAGCAGTTACTCCGGACTTCAAGAGACCCAGTACTTC
CASSYSGLQETQYF
>TRBV12-3/TRBV12-4|TRBJ2-7|TRBD2|14|many
TGTGCCAGCACCCGGAGCGGGGGCTCCTACGAGCAGTACTTC
CASTRSGGSYEQYF
>TRBV4-1|TRBJ1-5|NA|16|NA
TGCGCCAGCAGCCAAGAAGGAGGACGGAACAATCAGCCCCAGCATTTT
CASSQEGGRNNQPQHF
>TRBV7-2|TRBJ2-3|NA|14|many
TGTGCCAGCAGCTACACCTACGCCACAGATACGCAGTATTTT
CASSYTYATDTQYF
>TRBV20-1|TRBJ1-1|NA|12|many
TGCAGTGCTGGCGCTGACCGGGCTGAGGCTTTCTTT
CSAGADRAEAFF
>TRBV14|TRBJ1-1|NA|14|many
TGTGCCAGCAGCCAAGGACTCAAGAACACTGAAGCTTTCTTT
CASSQGLKNTEAFF
>TRBV15|TRBJ2-1|TRBD1|13|NA
TGTGCCACCAGCAGAACGCGACAGGGGCAAAGGTTCTTC
CATSRTRQGQRFF
>TRBV5-1|TRBJ1-4|TRBD1|17|many
TGCGCCAGCAGCTTCGAGGGACAGGGGGCCACTAATGAAAAACTGTTTTTT
CASSFEGQGATNEKLFF
>TRBV20-1|TRBJ2-1|TRBD2|17|many
TGCAGTGCTAGCTTATGGTTAGTTGGCGGGGGGGCCGATGAGCAGTTCTTC
CSASLWLVGGGADEQFF
>TRBV2|TRBJ1-2|NA|14|few
TGTGCCAGCGTGAGTACCCTAAGGAACTATGGCTACACCTTC
CASVSTLRNYGYTF
>TRBV7-9|TRBJ2-3|NA|13|few
TGTGCCAGCACCCTATGGGGGGACGATACGCAGTATTTT
CASTLWGDDTQYF